The next 18 T cell receptor beta chains were all read from a single sample in a study of Graves' ophthalmopathy and Graves' hyperthyroidism. Investigators amplified TCR beta CDR3 regions from RNA transcripts. RT-PCR was first run with HTBI primers, then multiplex PCR in a second round. TCRdb called the multiplex PCR reads again in MiXCR, with one record for every CDR3 protein. The sample has almost 750,000 distinct CDR3 sequences, 40% seen once. The material sequenced was peripheral blood. The receptor set was obtained from an adult man with Graves' ophthalmopathy.

The chain has TRBV11-2 and TRBJ2-7; 9 bases agree with TRBD2. Trimming cost V 5 bases and J 2 bases; bases outside gene matches: 7. The V gene's germline CDR1 is SGHAT and CDR2 FQNNGV. The CDR3 covers 15 residues. In DNA, the CDR3 is TGTGCCAGCAGCCCTATGAGCGGGAGGACCTACGAGCAGTACTTC. It specifies CASSPMSGRTYEQYF.

The table lists this clonotype with many counts. The rearrangement links TRBV10-2 to TRBJ1-6; D is unresolved. Germline CDR1 WSHSY, CDR2 SAAADI. The V end was cut by 0 bases, the J end by 13 bases, with 13 bases between. CDR3 length: 14 residues. Written as DNA, the CDR3 is TGCGCCAGCAGTGAGTCAGGGCAAAATCAGCCCCTCCACTTT. Protein: CASSESGQNQPLHF.

This clonotype has just a few counts. The CDR3 bases are TGTGCCTTGGGAGGGATAGCAGATACGCAGTATTTT. Protein product: CALGGIADTQYF. This chain joins TRBV10-3 and TRBJ2-3; 7 bases fit TRBD2. The J segment lost 4 bases and the V segment lost 11 bases, leaving 6 bases of the junction unmatched. Germline CDR1 is ENHRY and CDR2 is SYGVKD. This CDR3 contains 12 residues.

This clonotype was detected ten times or more. This sequence joins TRBV19 and TRBJ1-4; 10 bases align to TRBD1. Germline V gene sequence: CDR1 LNHDA, CDR2 SQIVND (reference sequence). CDR3 length: 16 residues. V trimming: 5 bases; J trimming: 5 bases; junction bases outside the gene matches: 8. The CDR3 sequence: CASSGLRQGANEKLFF. CDR3 coding DNA: TGTGCCAGTAGTGGACTGAGACAGGGGGCGAATGAAAAACTGTTTTTT.

The DNA of the CDR3 is TGTGCCAGCAGACAGGGGGTGAGCACCGGGGAGCTGTTTTTT. Translated, it gives CASRQGVSTGELFF. This sequence joins TRBV7-2 and TRBJ2-2; 8 bases align to TRBD1. V was clipped by 6 bases and J by 4 bases; unmatched bases: 4. This CDR3 is built from 14 residues. Germline V lookup: CDR1 SGHTA, CDR2 FQGNSA.

Worth noting for this clonotype: A far more abundant clone sits one base away, making this likely a read error. The chain uses TRBV12-3 or TRBV12-4 and TRBJ2-7; the D is unclear. The CDR3 totals 12 residues. The V gene lost 5 bases and the J gene lost 2 bases, with 7 bases spanning the gap. In nucleotides, the CDR3 is TGTGCCAGCAGTGCCAGCCCCTACGAGCAGTACTTC. Its translation: CASSASPYEQYF.

The J gene is TRBJ2-5, the V gene TRBV12-3 or TRBV12-4; TRBD1 might be the D (6 bases). V was trimmed by 0 bases and J by 2 bases, leaving 10 bases between them. The CDR3 runs 15 residues. The CDR3 DNA reads as TGTGCCAGCAGTTTAGCCTTGACAGGTCAAGAGACCCAGTACTTC. This encodes CASSLALTGQETQYF.

This rearrangement joins TRBV24-1 to TRBJ2-6; the D call may be TRBD1 or TRBD2 (5 bases each). Trimming pared 1 base from V and 2 bases from J, leaving 8 bases between. The CDR3 loop spans 16 amino acids. CDR1 and CDR2 (germline): KGHDR, SFDVKD. The CDR3 nucleotides are TGTGCCACCAGTGATTTCGAGGGACCTGGGGCCAACGTCCTGACTTTC. Its translation: CATSDFEGPGANVLTF.

The V and J genes are TRBV20-1 and TRBJ1-2; 10 bases line up with TRBD1. This CDR3 has 15 residues. Trimming took 5 bases from V and 3 from J; bases not matched to a gene: 9. Germline V gives CDR1 DFQATT, CDR2 SNEGSKA (reference sequence). The CDR3 DNA follows: TGCAGTGCTGTCGACAGGGGGCGGCGGGACTATGGCTACACCTTC. Protein sequence: CSAVDRGRRDYGYTF.

Worth noting for this clonotype: Given a much more abundant clone one base away, this may be a read error. The chain recombines TRBV19 with TRBJ1-5; 7 nucleotides line up with TRBD1. The CDR3 spans 15 residues. Trimming took 5 bases from V and 9 from J; bases not matched to a gene: 13. The V gene's germline CDR1 is LNHDA and CDR2 SQIVND (reference sequence). The CDR3: CASSLEQGRARPQHF. In nucleotides, the CDR3 is TGTGCCAGTAGTCTCGAACAGGGGCGAGCAAGGCCCCAGCATTTT.

The chain employs TRBV11-2 and TRBJ1-5; 11 bases match TRBD1. The CDR3 loop spans 16 amino acids. J lost 6 bases, V lost 1 base, and 5 bases had no gene match. In germline, CDR1 is SGHAT, CDR2 FQNNGV. The chain's CDR3 is CASSLVQGTGGQPQHF. The CDR3 DNA follows: TGTGCCAGCAGCTTAGTTCAGGGGACAGGGGGTCAGCCCCAGCATTTT.

Remarks on this clonotype: Because it lacks the conserved phenylalanine or tryptophan at the end, this CDR3 is likely a read error. The chain joins TRBV10-3 to TRBJ2-7; D call uncertain. The CDR3 runs to 15 residues. V was cut by 2 bases and J by 3 bases, with 14 bases left in between. Germline values: CDR1 ENHRY, CDR2 SYGVKD. The CDR3 region is CAISEMVRTIYEQYL. The CDR3 DNA is TGTGCCATCAGTGAGATGGTCCGAACAATCTACGAGCAGTACCTC.

This chain connects TRBV19 to TRBJ1-1; no clear D. The CDR3 length is 13 residues. Per germline, CDR1 LNHDA and CDR2 SQIVND (reference sequence). V was pared by 8 bases and J by 3 bases, with 13 bases between. The DNA for the CDR3 is TGTGCCAGTGGTCCGTCGAGGGACACTGAAGCTTTCTTT. It is translated as CASGPSRDTEAFF.

This chain connects TRBV2 to TRBJ2-2; D is possibly TRBD1 or TRBD2 (5 bases each). Germline lookup yields CDR1 SNHLY and CDR2 FYNNEI. This CDR3 is built from 16 residues. The V end was cut by 5 bases, the J end by 2 bases, with 15 bases between. The CDR3, as DNA: TGTGCCAGCAGTCGGGACCGCTGGGCAAACACCGGGGAGCTGTTTTTT. Protein product: CASSRDRWANTGELFF.

This clonotype was counted many times. The gene calls are TRBV2 and TRBJ1-2, with TRBD1 as a possible D gene (5 bases). V lost 4 bases, J lost 8 bases, and 11 bases lay in between. The CDR3 is 12 residues long. Germline values: CDR1 SNHLY, CDR2 FYNNEI. The CDR3 DNA reads as TGTGCCAGCAGTGCCAGGGATTCGGGCTACACCTTC. Translated: CASSARDSGYTF.

With regard to this clonotype: With a much larger clone just one base away, this may be a read error. This chain connects TRBV2 to TRBJ1-5; D not resolved. The length of the CDR3 is 12 residues. Germline CDR1 SNHLY, CDR2 FYNNEI. The CDR3, as DNA: TGTGCCAGCAGAGGGAACAATCAGCGCCAGCATTTT. This codes for CASRGNNQRQHF.

At least ten counts were recorded for this clonotype. This chain uses TRBV7-9 with TRBJ1-6; D is unresolved. The germline V gene encodes CDR1 SEHNR and CDR2 FQNEAQ (reference sequence). Deletions cut 5 bases from V and 7 bases from J, with 12 bases between. This CDR3 comprises 14 residues. The CDR3 DNA is TGTGCCAGCAGCGCATCTCCGGTGAATTCACCCCTCCACTTT. Its translation: CASSASPVNSPLHF.

The chain has TRBV29-1 and TRBJ1-2, with TRBD1 matching over 8 bases. The J segment lost 7 bases and the V segment lost 4 bases, leaving 5 bases of the junction unmatched. Per the germline V gene, CDR1 is SQVTM and CDR2 is ANQGSEA. The CDR3 has 12 residues. CDR3: CSVGPDRGGYTF. Written as DNA, the CDR3 is TGCAGCGTTGGACCCGACAGGGGTGGCTACACCTTC. The full variable domain, in which reference TRBV29-1 and TRBJ1-2 provide the parts outside the CDR3, is SAVISQKPSRDICQRGTSLTIQCQVDSQVTMMFWYRQQPGQSLTLIATANQGSEATYESGFVIDKFPISRPNLTFSTLTVSNMSPEDSSIYLCSVGPDRGGYTFGSGTRLTVV.